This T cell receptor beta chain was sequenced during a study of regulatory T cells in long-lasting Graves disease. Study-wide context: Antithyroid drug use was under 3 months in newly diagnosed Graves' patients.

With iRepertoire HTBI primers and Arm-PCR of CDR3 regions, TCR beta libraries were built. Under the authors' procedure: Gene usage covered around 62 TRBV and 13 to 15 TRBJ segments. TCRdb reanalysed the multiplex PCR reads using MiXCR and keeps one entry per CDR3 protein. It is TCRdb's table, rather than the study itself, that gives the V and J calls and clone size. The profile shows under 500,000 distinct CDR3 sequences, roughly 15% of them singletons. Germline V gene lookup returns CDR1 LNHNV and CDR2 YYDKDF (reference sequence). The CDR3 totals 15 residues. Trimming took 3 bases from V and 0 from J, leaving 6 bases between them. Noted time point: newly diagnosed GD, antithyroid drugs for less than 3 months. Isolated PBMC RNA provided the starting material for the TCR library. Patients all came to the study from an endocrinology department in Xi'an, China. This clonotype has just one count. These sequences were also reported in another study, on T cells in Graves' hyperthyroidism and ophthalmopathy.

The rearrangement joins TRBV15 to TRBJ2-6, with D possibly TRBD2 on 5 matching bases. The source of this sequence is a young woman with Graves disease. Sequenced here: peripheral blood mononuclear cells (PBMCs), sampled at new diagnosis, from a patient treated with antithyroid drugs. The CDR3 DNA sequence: TGTGCCACCAGCAGTCGGGACTCTGGGGCCAACGTCCTGACTTTC. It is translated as CATSSRDSGANVLTF.